This T cell receptor (beta chain) appears in the sequencing data of a study of beta chain bispecific antibodies for T cell cancers. Study in general: Jurkat cells expressed TRBV12-3; HPB-ALL cells expressed TRBV5-5.

TCRdb re-called the 5' RACE reads through MiXCR, storing one row per CDR3 protein. Of about 17,000 distinct CDR3 sequences listed, approximately 2% are singletons. By share, this clonotype ranks as medium-sized (0.01 to 0.1%). Its target is unknown. Study-wide points: Normal T cells contributed less of the targeted TRBV signal than the leukemia cells did.

Expansion lasted two to three days, with either anti-CD3 antibody OKT3 or CD3/CD28 beads. Bispecific antibody was added to 50,000 or so normal T cells and 50,000 or so target cells. Germline V gives CDR1 DFQATT, CDR2 SNEGSKA (reference sequence). Unmatched junction bases numbered 4, after V lost 0 bases and J lost 4 bases. CDR3 size: 15 residues. Material: healthy donor T cells cultured with leukemia cells. The clonotype was recovered from a human donor in good health. Some clones in this sample may be carry-over from other donors' samples. The chain links TRBV20-1 to TRBJ1-3; 9 bases are a match to TRBD1. Here the CDR3 DNA reads TGCAGTGCTAGAGAACAGGGGGCGGGAGGAAACACCATATATTTT. The encoded protein is CSAREQGAGGNTIYF.